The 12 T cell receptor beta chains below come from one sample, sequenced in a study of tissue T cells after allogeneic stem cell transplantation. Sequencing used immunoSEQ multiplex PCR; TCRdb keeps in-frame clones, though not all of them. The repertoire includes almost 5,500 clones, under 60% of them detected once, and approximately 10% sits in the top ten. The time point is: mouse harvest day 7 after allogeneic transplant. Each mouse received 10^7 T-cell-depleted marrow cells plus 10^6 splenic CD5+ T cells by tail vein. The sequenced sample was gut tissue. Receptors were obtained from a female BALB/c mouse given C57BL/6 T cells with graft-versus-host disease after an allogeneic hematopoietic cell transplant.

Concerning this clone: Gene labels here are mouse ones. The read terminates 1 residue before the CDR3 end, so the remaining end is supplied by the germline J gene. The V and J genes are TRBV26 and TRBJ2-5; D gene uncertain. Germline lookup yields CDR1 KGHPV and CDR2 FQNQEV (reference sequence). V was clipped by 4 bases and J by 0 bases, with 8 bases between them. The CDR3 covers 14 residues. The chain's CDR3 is CASSRQINQDTQYF. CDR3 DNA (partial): TGTGCCAGCAGTCGACAAATTAACCAAGACACCCAGTAC.

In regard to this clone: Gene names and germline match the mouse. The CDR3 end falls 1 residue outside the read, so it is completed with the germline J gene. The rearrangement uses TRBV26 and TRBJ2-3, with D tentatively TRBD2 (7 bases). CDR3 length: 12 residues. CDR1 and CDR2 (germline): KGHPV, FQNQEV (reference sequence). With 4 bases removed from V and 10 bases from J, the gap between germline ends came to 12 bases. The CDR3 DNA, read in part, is TGTGCCAGCAGTCCTCTCGGGGGGCCGCTGTAT. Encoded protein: CASSPLGGPLY. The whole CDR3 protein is CASSPLGGPLYF.

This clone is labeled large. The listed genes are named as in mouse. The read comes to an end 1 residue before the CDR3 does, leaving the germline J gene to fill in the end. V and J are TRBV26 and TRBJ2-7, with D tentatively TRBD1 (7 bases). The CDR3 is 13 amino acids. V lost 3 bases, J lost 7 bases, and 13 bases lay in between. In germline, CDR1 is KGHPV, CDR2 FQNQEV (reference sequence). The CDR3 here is CASSLEGAGEQYF. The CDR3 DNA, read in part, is TGTGCCAGCAGTCTAGAGGGGGCTGGGGAACAGTAC.

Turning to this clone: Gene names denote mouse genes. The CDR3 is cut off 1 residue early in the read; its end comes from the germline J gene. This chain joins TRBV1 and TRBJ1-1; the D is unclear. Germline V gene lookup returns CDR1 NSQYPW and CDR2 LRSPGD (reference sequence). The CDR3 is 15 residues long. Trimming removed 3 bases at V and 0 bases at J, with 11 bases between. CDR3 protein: CTCSAPLRSNTEVFF. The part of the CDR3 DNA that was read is TGCACCTGCAGTGCGCCCCTCAGGTCAAACACAGAAGTCTTC.

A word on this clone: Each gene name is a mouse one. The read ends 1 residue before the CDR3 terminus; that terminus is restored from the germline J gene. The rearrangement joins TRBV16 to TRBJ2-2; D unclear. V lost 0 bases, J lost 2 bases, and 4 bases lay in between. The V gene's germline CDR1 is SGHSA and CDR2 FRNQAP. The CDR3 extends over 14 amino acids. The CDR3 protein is CASSLDGNTGQLYF. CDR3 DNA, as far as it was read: TGTGCAAGCAGCTTAGATGGGAACACCGGGCAGCTCTAC. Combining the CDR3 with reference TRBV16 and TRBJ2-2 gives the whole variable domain NAGVIQTPRHKVTGKGQEATLWCEPISGHSAVFWYRQTIVQGLEFLTYFRNQAPIDDSGMPKERFSAQMPNQSHSTLKIQSTQPQDSAVYLCASSLDGNTGQLYFGEGSKLTVL.

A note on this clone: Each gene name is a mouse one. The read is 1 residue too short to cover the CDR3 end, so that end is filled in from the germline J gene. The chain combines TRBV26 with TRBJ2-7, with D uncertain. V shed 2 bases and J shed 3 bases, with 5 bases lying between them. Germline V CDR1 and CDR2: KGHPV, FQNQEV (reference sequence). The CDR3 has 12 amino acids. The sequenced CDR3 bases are TGTGCCAGCAGTCTGGACAACTATGAACAGTAC. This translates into CASSLDNYEQY. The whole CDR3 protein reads CASSLDNYEQYF. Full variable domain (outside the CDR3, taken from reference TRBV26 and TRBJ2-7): NSKVIQTPRYLVKGQGQKAKMRCIPEKGHPVVFWYQQNKNNEFKFLINFQNQEVLQQIDMTEKRFSAECPSNSPCSLEIQSSEAGDSALYLCASSLDNYEQYFGPGTRLTVL.

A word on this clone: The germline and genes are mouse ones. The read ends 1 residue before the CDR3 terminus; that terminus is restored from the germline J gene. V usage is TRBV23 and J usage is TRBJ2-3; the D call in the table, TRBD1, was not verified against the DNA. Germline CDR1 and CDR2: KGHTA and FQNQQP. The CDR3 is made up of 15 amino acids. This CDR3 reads CSSSQNRGSAETLYF. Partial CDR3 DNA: TGCTCCAGCAGTCAGAACAGGGGTAGTGCAGAAACGCTGTAT.

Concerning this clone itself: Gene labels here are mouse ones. The part of the CDR3 DNA that was read is TGTGCCAGCAGTCTGTCGCCATATTCTGGAAATACGCTCTAT. Its protein product is CASSLSPYSGNTLY. The full CDR3 protein is CASSLSPYSGNTLYF. This chain uses TRBV26 with TRBJ1-3, with D uncertain. Read data end 1 residue before the CDR3 end; the end is taken from the germline J gene. The V end was cut by 0 bases, the J end by 0 bases, with 6 bases between. Looked up from germline, CDR1 is KGHPV and CDR2 is FQNQEV (reference sequence). The CDR3 totals 15 residues.

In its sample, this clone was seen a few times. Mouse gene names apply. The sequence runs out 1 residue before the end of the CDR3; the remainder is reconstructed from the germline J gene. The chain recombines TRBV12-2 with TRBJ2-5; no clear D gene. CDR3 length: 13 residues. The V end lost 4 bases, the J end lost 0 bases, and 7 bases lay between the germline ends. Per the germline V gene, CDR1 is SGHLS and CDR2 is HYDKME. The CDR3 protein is CASSEVNQDTQYF. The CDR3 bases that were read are TGTGCCAGCTCAGAAGTTAACCAAGACACCCAGTAC. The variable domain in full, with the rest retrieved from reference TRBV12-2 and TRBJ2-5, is NSGVVQSPRYIIKGKGERSILKCIPISGHLSVAWYQQTQGQELKFFIQHYDKMERDKGNLPSRFSVQQFDDYHSEMNMSALELEDSAVYFCASSEVNQDTQYFGPGTRLLVL.

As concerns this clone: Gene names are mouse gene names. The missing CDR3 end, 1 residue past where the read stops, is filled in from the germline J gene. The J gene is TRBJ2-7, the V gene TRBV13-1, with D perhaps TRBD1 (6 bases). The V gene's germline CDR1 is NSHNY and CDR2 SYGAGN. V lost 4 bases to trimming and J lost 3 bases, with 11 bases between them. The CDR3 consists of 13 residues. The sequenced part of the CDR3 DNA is TGTGCCAGCAGTCAACAGGGCTTCTATGAACAGTAC. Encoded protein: CASSQQGFYEQY. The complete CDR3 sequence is CASSQQGFYEQYF.

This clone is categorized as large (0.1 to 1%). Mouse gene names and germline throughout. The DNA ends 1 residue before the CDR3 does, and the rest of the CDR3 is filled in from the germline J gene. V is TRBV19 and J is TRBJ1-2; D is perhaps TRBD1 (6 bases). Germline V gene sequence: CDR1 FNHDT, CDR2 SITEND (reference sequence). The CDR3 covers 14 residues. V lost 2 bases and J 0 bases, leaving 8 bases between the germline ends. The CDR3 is CASSMGHTNSDYTF. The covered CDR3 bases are TGTGCCAGCAGTATGGGACATACAAACTCCGACTACACC.

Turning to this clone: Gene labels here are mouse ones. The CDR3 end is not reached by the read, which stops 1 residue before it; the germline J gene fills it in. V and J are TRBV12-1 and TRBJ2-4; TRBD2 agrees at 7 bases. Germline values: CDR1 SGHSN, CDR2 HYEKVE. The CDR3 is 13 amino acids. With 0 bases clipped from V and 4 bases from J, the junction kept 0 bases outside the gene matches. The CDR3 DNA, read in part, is TGTGCCAGCTCTCTCTGGGGGGAAAACACCTTGTAC. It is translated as CASSLWGENTLY. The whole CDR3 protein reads CASSLWGENTLYF.